This entry features one T cell receptor (beta chain) sequence. Its antigen is still unknown. PCR used 60 Vbeta primers and 13 Jbeta primers. Authors' processing steps: Tens of millions of unique TCR beta chains, 10 million to 14 million shared, were counted in a later analysis. Sequencing used immunoSEQ multiplex PCR; TCRdb keeps in-frame clones, though not all of them. The DNA was the basis for D and trimming; V, J and clone size are from that table. Of more than 95,000 clones listed, 79% are singletons. These data are taken from a study of cytomegalovirus exposure and HLA in healthy donors. Overall study context: Earlier findings included some 100 million unique TCR beta sequences obtained from around 180 million T cells. General study findings and limits: A highly shared variant cluster was judged a likely technical artifact. In a later analysis, parvovirus B19, influenza, CMV and Epstein-Barr virus appeared linked to several top co-occurrence clusters.

Germline V CDR1 and CDR2: SGHAT, FQNNGV. V lost 0 bases to trimming and J lost 4 bases, with 4 bases between them. The CDR3 loop spans 12 amino acids. The V gene is TRBV11-2, the J gene TRBJ2-7, with D unresolved. This TCR was sampled from a man over 45 in good health and CMV-seropositive. Source material: PBMCs. CDR3 region: CASSLDLYEQYF. The DNA for the CDR3 is TGTGCCAGCAGCTTAGATCTTTACGAGCAGTACTTC.